Below are 19 T cell receptor beta chains sequenced from a single sample in a study of persistence of HIV-infected CD4 T cells. Cells were stimulated with overlapping HIV-1 Gag 15-mer peptides. Memory cells lacking CD40L and CD69 with high CD45RO were sorted. The immunoSEQ assay was version 4, run in survey mode. Sequenced by immunoSEQ multiplex PCR; TCRdb stores in-frame clones only, minus some. The data show about 40,000 clones, 78% seen once. Antigens for these TCRs are unknown. The sequencing used CD4+ T cells sorted from PBMCs after approximately 19-hour stimulation, collected from a patient who received antiretroviral therapy. These receptors all stem from an adult man with HIV who was CMV-seropositive.

The rearrangement joins TRBV4-3 to TRBJ2-3; D unresolved. Trimming cost V 4 bases and J 6 bases, with 14 bases left between them. Germline CDR1 is LGHNA and CDR2 is YSLEER. The CDR3 extends over 14 amino acids. CDR3 amino acids: CASSPQIVGDTQYF. The DNA for the CDR3 is TGCGCCAGCAGCCCTCAAATAGTGGGGGATACGCAGTATTTT.

In this sample, this clone turned up once. J is TRBJ1-2 and V is TRBV20-1; D is perhaps TRBD1 (6 bases). The CDR3 covers 11 residues. The V end was cut by 4 bases, the J end by 6 bases, with 9 bases between. The germline V gene has CDR1 DFQATT and CDR2 SNEGSKA (reference sequence). In DNA form, the CDR3 reads TGCAGTGCTATAGGGGGGGATGGCTACACCTTC. Translated, it gives CSAIGGDGYTF.

The chain has TRBV7-9 and TRBJ1-1, with D perhaps matching TRBD1 (6 bases). Germline CDR1 SEHNR, CDR2 FQNEAQ (reference sequence). V was cut by 2 bases and J by 2 bases, with 12 bases left in between. The CDR3 runs to 15 residues. The CDR3 DNA follows: TGTGCCAGCAGCTTATCGCAGGGGACCAACACTGAAGCTTTCTTT. Translation: CASSLSQGTNTEAFF.

The rearrangement joins TRBV9 to TRBJ2-2, with 8 nucleotides matching TRBD2. From germline, CDR1 is SGDLS and CDR2 YYNGEE. V dropped 9 bases and J dropped 5; count of bases not matched to a gene: 6. This CDR3 comprises 13 residues. CDR3 coding DNA: TGTGCCACAGGGACTAGACAAACCGGGGAGCTGTTTTTT. Its protein product is CATGTRQTGELFF.

CDR3 DNA: TGTGCCAGCAGCAGCTCACTAGCGGGAGTGGAGACCCAGTACTTC. This gives the protein CASSSSLAGVETQYF. V gene TRBV7-3 combines with J gene TRBJ2-5; TRBD2 agrees at 11 bases. The CDR3 runs 15 residues. Germline values: CDR1 SGHTA, CDR2 FQGTGA. V shed 5 bases, J shed 5 bases, and the junction held 7 bases outside the gene matches.

This chain links TRBV5-6 with TRBJ1-5; D not resolved. Trimming removed 1 base from V and 10 bases from J, with 12 bases in between. Germline-derived CDR1 and CDR2 are SGHDT and YYEEEE. The CDR3 contains 13 residues. The CDR3 region is CASSLSGPNPQHF. CDR3 coding DNA: TGTGCCAGCAGCTTGAGTGGCCCAAATCCCCAGCATTTT.

This chain joins TRBV5-4 and TRBJ1-1; D perhaps matches TRBD1 (5 bases). V shed 6 bases and J shed 1 base, with 13 bases lying between them. The CDR3 is 14 amino acids. The germline gives CDR1 SGHNT, CDR2 YYREEE (reference sequence). CDR3 amino acids: CASNPGQGNTEAFF. DNA of the CDR3: TGTGCCAGCAACCCCGGGCAGGGGAACACTGAAGCTTTCTTT.

This chain uses TRBV7-3 with TRBJ2-5; 7 bases agree with TRBD2. The length of the CDR3 is 16 residues. V shed 5 bases, J shed 1 base, and the junction held 10 bases outside the gene matches. Germline loops: CDR1 SGHTA, CDR2 FQGTGA. In nucleotides, the CDR3 is TGTGCCAGCAGCCCCCGAGCGGGACGCACCCAAGAGACCCAGTACTTC. Residues: CASSPRAGRTQETQYF.

The chain combines TRBV11-3 with TRBJ2-2; D gene uncertain. Trimming cost V 0 bases and J 5 bases, with 4 bases left between them. Germline V lookup: CDR1 SGHNT, CDR2 YENEEA. The CDR3 is 13 residues long. The chain's CDR3 is CASSLEGTGELFF. Here the CDR3 DNA reads TGTGCCAGCAGCTTAGAAGGAACCGGGGAGCTGTTTTTT.

This clone was detected a few times. This chain joins TRBV5-1 and TRBJ2-3; weak D call: TRBD1 (5 bases). This CDR3 region has 15 residues. From germline, CDR1 is SGHRS and CDR2 YFSETQ. V was clipped by 4 bases and J by 2 bases, with 14 bases between them. CDR3 DNA: TGCGCCAGCAGCCGTGACAGACCAGACACAGATACGCAGTATTTT. Protein sequence: CASSRDRPDTDTQYF.

This clone has just a few counts. The chain joins TRBV5-1 to TRBJ2-7; D may match TRBD1 or TRBD2 (5 bases each). The CDR3 sequence is 13 residues long. V was pared by 6 bases and J by 0 bases, with 10 bases between. Germline V gene data show CDR1 as SGHRS and CDR2 as YFSETQ. This CDR3 is CASNKGTSYEQYF. In nucleotides, the CDR3 is TGCGCCAGCAATAAAGGGACCTCCTACGAGCAGTACTTC.

This chain connects TRBV12-3 or TRBV12-4 to TRBJ1-2, with D perhaps TRBD1 (5 bases). With 6 bases removed from V and 4 bases from J, the gap between germline ends came to 12 bases. The CDR3 runs to 13 residues. This CDR3 reads CASSSTGIYGYTF. The CDR3 bases are TGTGCCAGCAGCTCCACAGGTATCTATGGCTACACCTTC.

V gene TRBV5-4 combines with J gene TRBJ1-5; 7 bases map to TRBD1. The CDR3 is 16 amino acids. V shed 2 bases and J 2 bases; nucleotides not matched to a gene: 7. Germline loops: CDR1 SGHNT, CDR2 YYREEE (reference sequence). The CDR3 is CASSFGGGAGNQPQHF. CDR3 in DNA: TGTGCCAGCAGCTTTGGAGGGGGCGCAGGCAATCAGCCCCAGCATTTT.

V usage is TRBV5-6 and J usage is TRBJ2-2; possibly TRBD1 or TRBD2 for D (6 bases each). The CDR3 has 16 residues. Trimming cost V 0 bases and J 6 bases, with 15 bases left between them. CDR1 is SGHDT, CDR2 YYEEEE, per germline. The DNA for the CDR3 is TGTGCCAGCAGCTTGGTGTCGGGGGCGAAGTCCGGGGAGCTGTTTTTT. The encoded protein is CASSLVSGAKSGELFF.

This clone occurred a few times. The rearrangement joins TRBV7-9 to TRBJ1-5; D remains ambiguous. V lost 4 bases and J lost 5, with 6 bases in between. The CDR3 is 12 amino acids. Germline assignment: CDR1 SEHNR and CDR2 FQNEAQ (reference sequence). CDR3 sequence (DNA): TGTGCCAGCAGCTACCCCGATCAGCCCCAGCATTTT. Amino acid sequence: CASSYPDQPQHF.

In its sample, this clone was seen a few times. The V and J genes are TRBV2 and TRBJ2-5; D remains ambiguous. In germline, CDR1 is SNHLY, CDR2 FYNNEI. The CDR3 totals 11 residues. V lost 3 bases and J lost 5, with 4 bases in between. In DNA, the CDR3 is TGTGCCAGCAGTGATCGTGAGACCCAGTACTTC. Protein product: CASSDRETQYF.

The chain is built from TRBV10-3 and TRBJ2-1; 9 nucleotides line up with TRBD2. J lost 8 bases, V lost 11 bases, and 13 bases had no gene match. Germline loops: CDR1 ENHRY, CDR2 SYGVKD. The CDR3 length is 14 residues. CDR3 in DNA: TGTGCCTCCCAAAAGGCGGGAGGGGCGGATGAGCAGTTCTTC. The encoded protein is CASQKAGGADEQFF.

This clone is termed medium-sized (0.01 to 0.1%). This CDR3 reads CASSVGQANTEAFF. The CDR3 DNA reads as TGTGCCAGCAGCGTAGGACAGGCCAACACTGAAGCTTTCTTT. The genes are TRBV9 and TRBJ1-1, with a possible D match to TRBD1 (6 bases). This CDR3 is 14 amino acids long. The germline V and J ends were trimmed by 0 bases and 2 bases, with 8 bases remaining between them. In germline, CDR1 is SGDLS, CDR2 YYNGEE.

This clone came up once. CDR3 protein: CASSPKGGVTNEKLFF. The CDR3, as DNA: TGTGCCAGCAGCCCGAAAGGGGGGGTAACTAATGAAAAACTGTTTTTT. The chain uses TRBV3-1 (or the pseudogene TRBV3-2) and TRBJ1-4; TRBD1 might be the D (6 bases). The CDR3 spans 16 residues. Looked up from germline, CDR1 is LGHDT and CDR2 is YNNKEL (reference sequence). The V and J ends lost 4 bases and 1 base respectively, with 13 bases between them.